Listed here are 13 T cell receptor beta chains from one sample, sequenced in a study of cytomegalovirus exposure and HLA in healthy donors. PCR involved 60 Vbeta and 13 Jbeta primers. Sequencing used immunoSEQ multiplex PCR; TCRdb keeps in-frame clones, though not all of them. This sample has around 90,000 clones; approximately 80% occur once, and the top ten carry over 2.5%. Sequenced material: PBMCs. These receptors came from a male donor in good health and CMV-seropositive.

This chain joins TRBV5-1 and TRBJ1-3, with D hard to call. The CDR3 loop spans 15 amino acids. Germline values: CDR1 SGHRS, CDR2 YFSETQ. Trimming removed 0 bases at V and 0 bases at J, with 7 bases between. For the CDR3, the DNA is TGCGCCAGCAGCTTGGAGAGCCCCTCTGGAAACACCATATATTTT. As protein: CASSLESPSGNTIYF.

Only one count was recorded for this clone. This chain connects TRBV5-6 to TRBJ2-7, with 11 bases matching TRBD1. Germline CDR1 and CDR2: SGHDT and YYEEEE. The ends lost 5 bases at V and 1 base at J; junction bases unmatched: 2. The CDR3 covers 14 residues. CDR3 protein: CASRGQGASYEQYF. The CDR3 DNA follows: TGTGCCAGCAGAGGACAGGGGGCTTCCTACGAGCAGTACTTC.

This chain joins TRBV2 and TRBJ1-6, with 10 bases aligning to TRBD1. Germline trimming cut 6 bases from V and 7 bases from J; bases unmatched to any gene: 3. The germline V gene has CDR1 SNHLY and CDR2 FYNNEI. CDR3 size: 14 residues. The CDR3 DNA sequence: TGTGCCAGCAGAGAGGGACAGGGGAATTCACCCCTCCACTTT. This translates into CASREGQGNSPLHF.

The chain joins TRBV6-5 to TRBJ2-5, with D possibly matching TRBD2 (5 bases). Germline V lookup: CDR1 MNHEY, CDR2 SVGAGI. With 2 bases removed from V and 7 bases from J, the gap between germline ends came to 17 bases. This CDR3 spans 15 amino acids. This CDR3 reads CASSYSLSGAWTQYF. In DNA form, the CDR3 reads TGTGCCAGCAGTTACAGTCTAAGCGGTGCATGGACCCAGTACTTC.

This rearrangement joins TRBV4-3 to TRBJ2-1, with a weak D call TRBD1 (6 bases). Germline lookup yields CDR1 LGHNA and CDR2 YSLEER. CDR3 length: 18 residues. The V and J ends lost 0 bases and 4 bases respectively, with 19 bases between them. DNA of the CDR3: TGCGCCAGCAGCCAAGAGTGGGGAACCGGGACACCGTACAATGAGCAGTTCTTC. It translates to CASSQEWGTGTPYNEQFF.

This clone was seen only once. This chain uses TRBV7-2 with TRBJ2-3; D remains unclear. CDR1 and CDR2 from the germline V gene are SGHTA and FQGNSA. Trimming stripped 5 bases from V and 7 bases from J, with 16 bases between. The CDR3 extends over 14 amino acids. CDR3 protein: CASSPSPLENTQYF. The DNA of the CDR3 is TGTGCCAGCAGCCCCTCTCCCCTAGAGAATACGCAGTATTTT. The variable domain in full, completed from reference TRBV7-2 and TRBJ2-3, reads GAGVSQSPSNKVTEKGKDVELRCDPISGHTALYWYRQSLGQGLEFLIYFQGNSAPDKSGLPSDRFSAERTGGSVSTLTIQRTQQEDSAVYLCASSPSPLENTQYFGPGTRLTVL.

Comments on this clone: This same CDR3 is encoded by further DNA sequences in the sample. V gene TRBV7-9 combines with J gene TRBJ2-5; possible D gene TRBD2, 5 bases. The CDR3 has 15 amino acids. The V gene's germline CDR1 is SEHNR and CDR2 FQNEAQ (reference sequence). V lost 1 base to trimming and J lost 1 base, with 10 bases between them. The CDR3 DNA reads as TGTGCCAGCAGCTTAGTTGCTGGAGGCCAAGAGACCCAGTACTTC. This gives the protein CASSLVAGGQETQYF.

The V call is TRBV11-1, the J call TRBJ2-7, with D maybe TRBD2 (6 bases). Germline V gene data show CDR1 as SGHAT and CDR2 as FQDESV (reference sequence). V lost 2 bases to trimming and J lost 0 bases, with 14 bases between them. CDR3 length equals 16 residues. The CDR3 coding sequence is TGTGCCAGCAGCTTAACCTGGGACTTATTCTCCTACGAGCAGTACTTC. This gives the protein CASSLTWDLFSYEQYF. The whole variable domain, filled in from reference TRBV11-1 and TRBJ2-7, reads EAEVAQSPRYKITEKSQAVAFWCDPISGHATLYWYRQILGQGPELLVQFQDESVVDDSQLPKDRFSAERLKGVDSTLKIQPAELGDSAMYLCASSLTWDLFSYEQYFGPGTRLTVT.

This clone has just one count. This rearrangement joins TRBV5-4 to TRBJ1-6; 9 positions match TRBD1. The CDR3 sequence is 16 residues long. From germline, CDR1 is SGHNT and CDR2 YYREEE (reference sequence). V lost 4 bases, J lost 10 bases, and 12 bases stayed unmatched. The CDR3 loop reads CASSRRAGTGFSPLHF. Here the CDR3 DNA reads TGTGCCAGCAGCCGACGAGCCGGGACAGGGTTCTCACCCCTCCACTTT.

The gene calls are TRBV5-1 and TRBJ2-2, with D tentatively TRBD1 (6 bases). V was shortened by 5 bases and J by 13 bases, with 18 bases between the two germline ends. Germline V gene lookup returns CDR1 SGHRS and CDR2 YFSETQ. The CDR3 loop spans 13 amino acids. The CDR3 region is CASRTDSSEMLFF. The CDR3 DNA follows: TGCGCCAGCAGGACGGACAGTTCCGAGATGCTGTTTTTT.

The V and J genes are TRBV6-1 and TRBJ1-2; no clear D gene. V was pared by 2 bases and J by 8 bases, with 21 bases between. The CDR3 sequence is 16 residues long. Germline V gene lookup returns CDR1 MNHNS and CDR2 SASEGT. CDR3 nucleotide sequence: TGTGCCAGCAGTGAAATGAGTCAGGCGCAATCCGAGGGCTACACCTTC. Its protein is CASSEMSQAQSEGYTF.

The rearrangement links TRBV25-1 to TRBJ2-3, with unresolved D. Per the germline V gene, CDR1 is MGHDK and CDR2 is SYGVNS. Between the trimmed V and J ends, which lost 0 bases and 1 base, there was a span of 11 bases. The CDR3 covers 16 residues. The CDR3 DNA sequence: TGTGCCAGCAGTGAATATGGAGTCGCTGGCACAGATACGCAGTATTTT. Translation: CASSEYGVAGTDTQYF.

This chain connects TRBV28 to TRBJ2-7; D possibly corresponds to TRBD1 (6 bases). Germline V gene data show CDR1 as MDHEN and CDR2 as SYDVKM. Trimming took off 7 bases at V and 2 bases at J, with 12 bases between the two ends. The CDR3 extends over 13 amino acids. The CDR3 coding sequence is TGTGCCAGCATCCCGGCAGGGGCCTACGAGCAGTACTTC. Translated: CASIPAGAYEQYF.